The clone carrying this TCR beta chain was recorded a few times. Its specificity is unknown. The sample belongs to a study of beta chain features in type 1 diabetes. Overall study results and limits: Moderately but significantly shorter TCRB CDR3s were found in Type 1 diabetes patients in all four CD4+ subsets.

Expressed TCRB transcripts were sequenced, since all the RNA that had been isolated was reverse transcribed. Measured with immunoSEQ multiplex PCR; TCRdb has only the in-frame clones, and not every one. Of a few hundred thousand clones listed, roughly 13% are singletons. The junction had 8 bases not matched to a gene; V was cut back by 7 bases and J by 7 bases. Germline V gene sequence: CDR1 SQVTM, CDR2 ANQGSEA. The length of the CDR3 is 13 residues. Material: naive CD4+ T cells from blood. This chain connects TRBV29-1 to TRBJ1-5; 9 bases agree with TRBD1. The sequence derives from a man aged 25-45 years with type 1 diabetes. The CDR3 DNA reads TGCAGCGCCCAACAGGGGGCAGACCAGCCCCAGCATTTT. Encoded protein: CSAQQGADQPQHF.